This T cell receptor beta chain derives from a study of vaccination and CD4 T cells after COVID-19. Treatment specified: approximately 11-day PBMC culture with coronavirus spike peptide pools or control peptides (ViraFEST assay). CDR3 size: 18 residues. Per germline, CDR1 KGHDR and CDR2 SFDVKD. The germline V and J ends were trimmed by 0 bases and 0 bases, with 15 bases remaining between them. Regarding this clonotype: What it recognizes is unknown.

Scientists ran DNA taken from cultured CD4+ T cells through the Oncomine TCR Beta short-read assay for sequencing. Via MiXCR, TCRdb re-called the PCR reads, giving one row per CDR3 protein. The sample consists of 8,800 or so distinct CDR3 sequences, roughly 35% of them appearing once. The sample was cultured CD4+ T cells from blood. This chain connects TRBV24-1 to TRBJ2-3; D unresolved. The sequence came from a human donor with COVID-19. CDR3 amino acids: CATSDLQTDRASTDTQYF. Here the CDR3 DNA reads TGTGCCACCAGTGATTTGCAAACGGACCGAGCTAGCACAGATACGCAGTATTTT.